This T cell receptor beta chain emerged from a study of blood T cell repertoires in COVID-19. How the authors handled the data: Reference gene primer amplification yielded estimated nucleated cell counts. Assay: immunoSEQ multiplex PCR; the TCRdb copy retains only in-frame clones and omits some. D and trimming come from the DNA, and the V and J calls and clone size come from that table. This table has about 380,000 clones, 88% appearing once. This sequence was found in a woman aged 18-30 years who had recovered from COVID-19. Sequencing used PBMCs or T cells enriched from blood (not recorded which).

CDR3 bases: TGTGCCAGCAGTGGGGGACAGGGAGCCATGGGGCCCCAGCATTTT. This codes for CASSGGQGAMGPQHF. The chain joins TRBV2 to TRBJ1-5; TRBD1 matches at 9 bases. Germline assignment: CDR1 SNHLY and CDR2 FYNNEI. The CDR3 sequence is 15 residues long. The V gene end was trimmed by 4 bases and the J gene end by 9 bases; junction bases not matched to a gene: 10.